Presented here are 20 T cell receptor beta chains from one specimen sequenced in a study of cytomegalovirus exposure and HLA in healthy donors. TCRdb's copy holds only in-frame clones and misses some; the assay was immunoSEQ multiplex PCR. The data show tens of thousands of clones, with about nine tenths seen just once and approximately 2.2% held by the top ten. Source material: PBMCs. Source of these receptors: a man aged 30 to 45 in good health and CMV-seronegative.

On this clone: At the DNA level, this CDR3 is encoded by other sequences in the same sample as well. The J gene is TRBJ2-7, the V gene TRBV5-1; no firm D call. Germline V gene sequence: CDR1 SGHRS, CDR2 YFSETQ. The CDR3 contains 13 residues. Trimming took 1 base from V and 6 from J, leaving 11 bases between them. CDR3 DNA: TGCGCCAGCAGCTTGTACAATTCTGGCGAGCAGTACTTC. This codes for CASSLYNSGEQYF.

This chain joins TRBV21-1 and TRBJ2-7; the listed D gene, TRBD2, was not tested against the DNA. TRBV21-1 is reported as a pseudogene. This CDR3 is 12 amino acids long. CDR3 DNA sequence: TGTGCCAGCCCTTTAGCCTGTTACGAGCAGTACTTC. Protein sequence: CASPLACYEQYF.

The chain is built from TRBV28 and TRBJ2-2; D might be TRBD1 (5 bases). The CDR3 consists of 14 residues. CDR1 is MDHEN and CDR2 is SYDVKM in the germline V gene. Trimming took off 2 bases at V and 6 bases at J, with 10 bases between the two ends. The CDR3 region has the DNA TGTGCCAGCAGTTTAGGGGCCCCCCCCGGGGAGCTGTTTTTT. Residues: CASSLGAPPGELFF.

V gene TRBV30 combines with J gene TRBJ2-7, with D maybe TRBD1 (6 bases). The germline V gene has CDR1 GTSNPN and CDR2 SVGIG (reference sequence). V lost 7 bases, J lost 0 bases, and 13 bases lay in between. The CDR3 length is 13 residues. The CDR3 DNA follows: TGTGCCTTGTCGTCGACAGGCTCCTACGAGCAGTACTTC. Protein product: CALSSTGSYEQYF.

The chain links TRBV6-1 to TRBJ2-1; TRBD2 matches at 11 bases. This CDR3 spans 20 amino acids. J gave up 4 bases and V 0 bases, and 14 bases lay outside the gene matches. Germline-derived CDR1 and CDR2 are MNHNS and SASEGT. This CDR3 is CASSEARASGGQKLYNEQFF. In DNA, the CDR3 is TGTGCCAGCAGTGAAGCGCGGGCTAGCGGGGGGCAGAAATTATACAATGAGCAGTTCTTC.

The chain is built from TRBV6-1 and TRBJ1-4; D possibly corresponds to TRBD1 (6 bases). CDR1 is MNHNS and CDR2 is SASEGT in the germline V gene. This CDR3 comprises 13 residues. Trimming pared 6 bases from V and 3 bases from J, leaving 8 bases between. This CDR3 reads CASRDSPNEKLFF. In DNA, the CDR3 is TGTGCCAGCAGGGACAGTCCTAATGAAAAACTGTTTTTT.

V and J are TRBV6-6 and TRBJ1-1; TRBD1 matches 8 bases. Germline CDR1 reads MNHNY; CDR2 reads SVGAGI (reference sequence). V was pared by 4 bases and J by 0 bases, with 4 bases of the junction left unmatched. This CDR3 has 15 amino acids. The CDR3 DNA reads TGTGCCAGCAGTTTCGGACAGGGAATGAACACTGAAGCTTTCTTT. Amino acid sequence: CASSFGQGMNTEAFF.

This clone was observed once. Here the CDR3 reads CASSLQAGSGANVLTF. DNA of the CDR3: TGTGCCAGCAGCTTACAGGCCGGCTCTGGGGCCAACGTCCTGACTTTC. V is TRBV7-2 and J is TRBJ2-6; no clear D. Looked up from germline, CDR1 is SGHTA and CDR2 is FQGNSA. With 2 bases removed from V and 0 bases from J, the gap between germline ends came to 8 bases. The CDR3 loop spans 16 amino acids.

J is TRBJ1-4 and V is TRBV28, with 8 nucleotides matching TRBD1. Per the germline V gene, CDR1 is MDHEN and CDR2 is SYDVKM. After removal of 6 bases from V and 3 bases from J, the junction contained 0 bases not matched to a gene. This CDR3 spans 13 amino acids. CDR3 amino acids: CASRTGANEKLFF. The CDR3 DNA sequence: TGTGCCAGCAGGACAGGGGCTAATGAAAAACTGTTTTTT.

This sequence joins TRBV15 and TRBJ2-5; perhaps TRBD1 as D (5 bases). Trimming cost V 1 base and J 5 bases, with 8 bases left between them. Germline CDR1 and CDR2: LNHNV and YYDKDF (reference sequence). This CDR3 spans 13 amino acids. The CDR3 protein is CATSRAGWETQYF. CDR3 coding DNA: TGTGCCACCAGCAGAGCAGGGTGGGAGACCCAGTACTTC.

The V gene is TRBV6-5, the J gene TRBJ2-1; TRBD2 matches 9 bases. The junction had 10 bases not matched to a gene; V was cut back by 3 bases and J by 10 bases. This CDR3 contains 15 residues. Germline V gives CDR1 MNHEY, CDR2 SVGAGI. CDR3 protein: CASSYGLASSQEQFF. In DNA, the CDR3 is TGTGCCAGCAGTTATGGACTAGCGTCCTCACAGGAGCAGTTCTTC.

This rearrangement joins TRBV19 to TRBJ1-2; the D is unclear. This CDR3 is built from 15 residues. Germline CDR1 and CDR2: LNHDA and SQIVND (reference sequence). V was pared by 6 bases and J by 2 bases, with 16 bases between. The CDR3 DNA sequence: TGTGCCAGTAGCCTTGCTCGGGAGGGCAACTATGGCTACACCTTC. Its translation: CASSLAREGNYGYTF.

This chain links TRBV29-1 with TRBJ1-1, with D possibly TRBD1 on 5 matching bases. The CDR3 runs 13 residues. Germline V CDR1 and CDR2: SQVTM, ANQGSEA. V was shortened by 4 bases and J by 7 bases, with 16 bases between the two germline ends. The CDR3 coding sequence is TGCAGCGTTGCAGGGCACCGGACCGGTGAAGCTTTCTTT. Its translation: CSVAGHRTGEAFF.

The CDR3 sequence is CASSLRDRGREQYF. The CDR3 DNA follows: TGTGCCAGCAGCTTGCGAGACAGGGGGAGAGAGCAGTACTTC. This chain connects TRBV5-4 to TRBJ2-7; 9 nucleotides line up with TRBD1. Germline CDR1 reads SGHNT; CDR2 reads YYREEE (reference sequence). The CDR3 is 14 residues long. V gave up 1 base and J gave up 7 bases; unmatched junction bases: 6. Supplemented by reference TRBV5-4 and TRBJ2-7, the full variable domain reads ETGVTQSPTHLIKTRGQQVTLRCSSQSGHNTVSWYQQALGQGPQFIFQYYREEENGRGNFPPRFSGLQFPNYSSELNVNALELDDSALYLCASSLRDRGREQYFGPGTRLTVT.

This sequence joins TRBV6-1 and TRBJ2-7, with D tentatively TRBD2 (5 bases). The germline V and J ends were trimmed by 7 bases and 0 bases, with 16 bases remaining between them. CDR3 length: 15 amino acids. Germline V gene data show CDR1 as MNHNS and CDR2 as SASEGT. In DNA form, the CDR3 reads TGTGCCAGCACCCCGTTAACGGGGAGCTCCTACGAGCAGTACTTC. Amino acid sequence: CASTPLTGSSYEQYF.

J is TRBJ1-1 and V is TRBV29-1, with 7 bases that match TRBD1. Germline loops: CDR1 SQVTM, CDR2 ANQGSEA. The CDR3 extends over 14 amino acids. The ends lost 8 bases at V and 2 bases at J; junction bases unmatched: 11. The CDR3: CSIHAGTVNTEAFF. For the CDR3, the DNA is TGCAGCATCCATGCAGGGACAGTAAACACTGAAGCTTTCTTT.

This chain connects TRBV28 to TRBJ2-4; tentative D call: TRBD2 (5 bases). Germline CDR1 MDHEN, CDR2 SYDVKM. The CDR3 runs to 12 residues. V shed 10 bases and J shed 1 base, with 8 bases lying between them. The CDR3 loop reads CATWEAKNIQYF. CDR3 nucleotide sequence: TGTGCCACCTGGGAGGCCAAAAACATTCAGTACTTC. The full variable domain, completed using reference TRBV28 and TRBJ2-4, is DVKVTQSSRYLVKRTGEKVFLECVQDMDHENMFWYRQDPGLGLRLIYFSYDVKMKEKGDIPEGYSVSREKKERFSLILESASTNQTSMYLCATWEAKNIQYFGAGTRLSVL.

This chain uses TRBV7-8 with TRBJ1-5; TRBD1 matches at 8 bases. CDR1 and CDR2 (germline): SGHVS, FQNEAQ. Trimming cost V 1 base and J 4 bases; bases outside gene matches: 3. The CDR3 has 15 residues. DNA of the CDR3: TGTGCCAGCAGCTTAGTCAGGGGGCGAAATCAGCCCCAGCATTTT. It codes for CASSLVRGRNQPQHF.

CDR3 in DNA: TGCGCCAGCAGCTTGGGGGGACAGGGCACAGATACGCAGTATTTT. It specifies CASSLGGQGTDTQYF. The gene calls are TRBV5-1 and TRBJ2-3; 8 bases are shared with TRBD1. The junction had 1 base not matched to a gene; V was cut back by 0 bases and J by 1 base. The CDR3 length is 15 residues. Germline V gene data show CDR1 as SGHRS and CDR2 as YFSETQ.

This chain joins TRBV25-1 and TRBJ2-7, with a possible D match to TRBD2 (5 bases). Trimming took off 8 bases at V and 7 bases at J, with 18 bases between the two ends. The CDR3 loop spans 13 amino acids. From germline, CDR1 is MGHDK and CDR2 SYGVNS. CDR3 DNA sequence: TGTGCCAGCTCTTTGTTGGGGAGAGCAGAGCAGTACTTC. Protein: CASSLLGRAEQYF.